This T cell receptor (beta chain) was retrieved from a study of cytomegalovirus exposure and HLA in healthy donors (dated by TCRdb to the late 2010s). The study in broad terms: According to an earlier analysis of a few hundred of the donors, 150 million to 200 million T cells yielded 117 million unique TCR beta sequences and about 300 Gb of sequence data. HLA typing covered class I and class II loci at four-digit resolution. Among several hundred genotyped donors of the cohort, an average of around 220,000 unique TCR beta nucleotide sequences was sequenced per donor, of which 15% to 20% were non-productive. Besides the first cohort of 550 to 750 subjects, a separate validation cohort made up of 90 to 150 different subjects was used. In the later analysis, no new phenotypic data were used to find candidate immune exposures; instead, reliance was placed on TCR beta sequences and their occurrence across donors. In an earlier analysis of a few hundred of the donors, high-throughput TCR beta sequencing was used to judge whether each TCR beta V gene segment behaved as functional or pseudogenic. The number of typed donors differed by locus: roughly 629-640 for A, B, C, DRB1 and DQB1; roughly 510 for DQA1; roughly 600 for DPA1; and 400 to 480 for DPB1. A later analysis re-examined previously published TCR beta repertoires from several hundred donors and added high-resolution HLA genotyping to investigate patterns of TCR occurrence. Donor age, sex, ethnicity and CMV serostatus were collected together with the repertoire data. An early release covering some 640 HLA-typed donors comprised roughly 300 gigabases of sequencing data and approximately 85 million unique TCR sequences. Every repertoire in the discovery cohort had been generated on one and the same sequencing platform. Among the roughly 390 genotyped donors, roughly 80% belonged to the genetic ancestry cluster associated with self-reported Caucasian donors. The study was designed to test whether signatures of past pathogen exposure could be identified by cataloging public T cell receptors. Four to six DR-DQ haplotypes were handled as single units for association and clustering, since linkage in the cohort was strong. A later genetic analysis used genome-wide SNP genotypes for about 65% of the roughly 700 donors, treating that subset as a discovery cohort. Using immunosequencing, the study profiled T cell repertoires from 666 subjects and related those repertoires to cytomegalovirus serostatus. The study combined high-throughput TCR immunosequencing, statistical association of individual TCRs with disease status, and machine learning to predict cytomegalovirus infection status. What the authors observed across the whole study: Sequencing depth was assumed to be roughly uniform across donors in the presence/absence analyses, though that assumption may not hold. Because counts were too low, fewer than 20 rarely observed V segments, including chromosome 9 orphons, were excluded from the earlier analysis of fewer than 650 of the donors. Some IMGT-functional V segments, including TRBV6-2 and TRBV6-3, could not be told apart with the 87-base-pair reads, so those segments were excluded. A cluster of highly shared sequence variants was judged likely to be a technical artifact of the sequencing pipeline. In vitro tests confirmed that a few of the cytomegalovirus-associated TCR beta chains recognize cytomegalovirus antigens. Linkage disequilibrium might explain the correlated functional status among segregating V segments, but an unknown experimental factor could not be excluded. According to a later analysis, TCR association rates differed among HLA loci, with DRB1 alleles showing the most associated TCRs and HLA-C alleles showing the fewest. In a later genetic analysis, a missense DCLRE1C variant was associated with V-gene and J-gene trimming of TCR beta chains, and the association was replicated in an independent cohort. Because HLA typing was missing for some donors at each locus, association tests included only the typed subset. Several of the top co-occurrence clusters appeared to be linked to parvovirus B19, influenza, CMV and Epstein-Barr virus, according to a later analysis. A further reported finding was that TCR beta sequences accurately predicted the HLA-A and HLA-B alleles for most subjects in the first cohort. In a later genetic analysis, fewer N-insertions in productive TCRs were reported among donors in an Asian-associated ancestry cluster than the approximately 710-donor mean. The authors suggested that the approach could potentially be extended to other disease states and immunological phenotypes. An earlier analysis of around 540 of the donors showed that most TCR beta V segments appeared in productive rearrangements either about 90% or about 30% of the time, which broadly matched IMGT annotations. In a later analysis, most CMV-associated TCR beta chains were found to appear HLA-restricted, with HLA associations seemingly driven largely by CMV exposure. Across donors, most TCR sequences were observed very rarely, whereas some public TCRs were present in many individuals. The classifier was reported to diagnose cytomegalovirus status with high specificity and sensitivity in both the original and validation cohorts. In a later analysis, around 17,000 TCR beta sequences were associated with specific HLA alleles at a false discovery rate of 0.05. The study listed 164 TCR beta chains as associated with cytomegalovirus. This cohort had only TCR beta chains sequenced, and the lack of alpha or paired-chain data limited which features could be detected. Compared with equally common non-associated chains, HLA-associated TCR beta chains in a later analysis were more clonally expanded and had lower generation probabilities. CMV serostatus was the only immune exposure information available for the cohort. Strong co-occurrence of HLA alleles, especially DR and DQ, made assigning TCR associations to individual alleles difficult.

In total, approximately 690 healthy bone marrow donors made up the cohort. At the time of sampling, all cohort members were nominally healthy, though unrecorded immune exposures were likely present. The donor was CMV seronegative and was included in the group of about 400 seronegative cohort members. Every donor gave a peripheral blood sample, and the peripheral blood mononuclear cells from that sample were used for TCR beta sequencing. The Qiagen DNeasy Blood Extraction Kit was used to extract genomic DNA from the blood cell samples. The library was prepared using the immunoSEQ multiplex PCR assay. The multiplex PCR relied on a mix of 60 forward primers for TCR Vbeta segments and 13 reverse primers for TCR Jbeta segments. Amplification of the CDR3 region of rearranged TCR beta genes was performed with a multiplex PCR assay on genomic DNA. The Illumina HiSeq System was used to sequence the amplified TCR beta libraries as 87-base-pair reads. Concerning the study's data processing: A later analysis counted approximately 76 million unique TCR beta chains across the 550 to 750 repertoires, and roughly 10 million of these chains were shared by at least two donors. To remove PCR and sequencing errors, raw reads were error-corrected and collapsed into unique sequences using a nearest-neighbor algorithm that merged closely related sequences. CDR3 sequences were aligned to IMGT reference sequences to assign V, D and J gene segments. Each retained sequence needed at least a six-nucleotide match to both a V gene segment and a J gene segment. A rearrangement was called productive if the CDR3 had no stop codons and remained in frame with V and J, and every other rearrangement was called non-productive. Following IMGT convention, CDR3 was defined as the stretch from the second conserved V-encoded cysteine up to the conserved J-encoded phenylalanine. The earlier analysis of about 620 of the donors excluded sequences that lacked an unambiguous match to a single V gene segment. An earlier analysis of a few hundred of the donors called V segments functional above 56.7% productive rearrangements and segregating when the between-donor standard deviation exceeded 5%. A statistical classification framework was developed to diagnose cytomegalovirus status using the catalog of TCR beta chain sequences. A later analysis assigned V and J genes by comparing TCR nucleotide sequences with IMGT/GENE-DB human TR gene sequences. A later analysis assigned CDR3 sequences and most-parsimonious VDJ recombination scenarios with the TCRdist pipeline. In a later analysis, each TCR beta chain was defined by its CDR3 amino acid sequence together with its V-gene family, and reads without a unique V-gene family were excluded. As a way to deal with suspected cross-contamination and a sequencing artifact, a later analysis dropped hundreds of nucleotide sequences that were highly shared and had low generation probability. For each public chain, a later analysis derived a clonal expansion index from normalized ranks of inferred template counts within each repertoire. Generation probabilities in a later analysis came from a VDJ recombination model fitted to out-of-frame rearrangements, and those results were checked against IGoR. In a later analysis, TCR-TCR, TCR-HLA and TCR-CMV co-occurrence was scored with hypergeometric tests, and a repertoire-size bias correction was applied to TCR pairs. A later analysis estimated false discovery rates by permuting HLA or CMV assignments 20 times. In a later analysis, co-occurring TCRs were grouped using DBSCAN, with TCRdist sequence similarity added in when clustering inside HLA-allele-positive subsets. Repertoires with fewer than 30,000 or more than 120,000 public chains were left out of co-occurrence clustering, as were several repertoires with anomalous nucleotide sharing. Held by TCRdb, this immuneACCESS table contains in-frame sequences only and omits some clones. Under half of the omission traces to an unresolved V gene where checked; the cause of the rest is unknown. V, J and clone size reflect that table, while D and trimming were determined from the DNA. The sample table holds about 190,000 clones, of which approximately 79% were seen once. The ten largest clones capture roughly 1.6% of the sample.

This clone was seen more than once but under ten times. Its cognate antigen has yet to be identified. Base qualities were left out, and no much larger clone turns up one base away. Taken from the germline V gene (reference sequence), the CDR1 and CDR2 loops are PRHDT and FYEKMQ. Spanning cysteine to phenylalanine, the CDR3 consists of 15 amino acids. Only CDR3 DNA is held: 45 bases, read in frame from base 1. Trimming takes 5 bases from V and 1 base from J, and the germline ends sit 14 bases apart. Here the chain combines TRBV13 and TRBJ1-1; no D gene is confidently identified. This receptor was obtained from a woman aged 18-29 years in good health and CMV-seronegative. Sequencing was performed on PBMCs. For the CDR3, the sequence is CASSPQYHENTEAFF. The DNA reads TGTGCCAGCAGCCCACAATATCACGAGAACACTGAAGCTTTCTTT. The entire variable domain, with the stretches around the CDR3 drawn from the reference TRBV13 and TRBJ1-1 proteins, is AAGVIQSPRHLIKEKRETATLKCYPIPRHDTVYWYQQGPGQDPQFLISFYEKMQSDKGSIPDRFSAQQFSDYHSELNMSSLELGDSALYFCASSPQYHENTEAFFGQGTRLTVV.